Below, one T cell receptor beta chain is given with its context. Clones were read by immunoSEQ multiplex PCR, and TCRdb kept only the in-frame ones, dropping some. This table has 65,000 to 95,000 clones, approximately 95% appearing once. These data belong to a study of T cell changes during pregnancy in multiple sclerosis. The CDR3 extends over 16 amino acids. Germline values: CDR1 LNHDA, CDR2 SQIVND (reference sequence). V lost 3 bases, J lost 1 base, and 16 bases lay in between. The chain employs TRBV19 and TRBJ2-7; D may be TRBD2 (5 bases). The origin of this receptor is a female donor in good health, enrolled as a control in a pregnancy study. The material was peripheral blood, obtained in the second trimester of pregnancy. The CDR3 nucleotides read TGTGCCAGTAGTATCTCTACGGGGTCTCTTTCCTACGAGCAGTACTTC. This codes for CASSISTGSLSYEQYF.